A selection of T cell receptor beta chains follows, all from one sample in a study of early T cells in non-severe SARS-CoV-2 infection. MiXCR was run by TCRdb on the 5' RACE reads, yielding one entry per CDR3 protein. The table shows 37,000 or so distinct CDR3 sequences, with roughly 6.3% occurring only once. The sequenced material came from whole blood. These receptors were taken from an adult who was a healthcare worker with PCR-confirmed SARS-CoV-2 infection or an uninfected control (not recorded which). CDR3s include the opening cysteine and the closing phenylalanine or tryptophan. The order of the fields is V gene, D gene, J gene, clone size, CDR3 DNA, CDR3 protein. A D gene is named only where the DNA matches it firmly. Rows may omit the clone size; those that give it use once, few, many or a size class.

TRBV6-1	TRBD2	TRBJ2-3	few	TGTGCCAGCAGTGAACTAGCGGGAGGGCCAGATACGCAGTATTTT	CASSELAGGPDTQYF
TRBV15	.	TRBJ1-1	many	TGTGCCACCAGCAGTCCACGCCAAGAGACTGAAGCTTTCTTT	CATSSPRQETEAFF
TRBV20-1	.	TRBJ2-3	many	TGCAGTGCTAGAGAATGGGGTCTGGGGGCAGATACGCAGTATTTT	CSAREWGLGADTQYF
TRBV7-2	.	TRBJ2-1	many	TGTGCCAGCAGCTTAGCCCGTGAGAATGAGCAGTTCTTC	CASSLARENEQFF
TRBV18	.	TRBJ1-3	few	TGTGCCAGCTCACCACTCTCGGGCAACTCTGGAAACACCATATATTTT	CASSPLSGNSGNTIYF
TRBV29-1	TRBD2	TRBJ2-3	.	TGCAGCGCCTCTCGGACTGGCGGGAGAGAAGATACGCAGTATTTT	CSASRTGGREDTQYF
TRBV12-3/TRBV12-4	TRBD1	TRBJ1-6	many	TGTGCCAGCAGTTTGATCGACAGGGCCCATTCACCCCTCCACTTT	CASSLIDRAHSPLHF
TRBV3-1	.	TRBJ2-5	.	TGTGCCAGCAGCCAATTAGAGACCCAGTACTTC	CASSQLETQYF
TRBV6-5	.	TRBJ1-1	many	TGTGCCAGCACGCTGGGCACTGAAGCTTTCTTT	CASTLGTEAFF
TRBV7-8	.	TRBJ1-6	few	TGTGCCAGCAGCATCACTTCAGGGCTTGCTAATTCACCCCTCCACTTT	CASSITSGLANSPLHF
TRBV7-2	TRBD1	TRBJ1-5	.	TGTGCCAGCAGCTCCCAGACAGGGAATATCAATCAGCCCCAGCATTTT	CASSSQTGNINQPQHF
TRBV20-1	TRBD2	TRBJ2-5	many	TGCAGTGCCGGGACTAGGAAAGAGACCCAGTACTTC	CSAGTRKETQYF
TRBV20-1	.	TRBJ2-3	few	TGCAGTGTCCAACAGGGTGGAGGGGTCACAGATACGCAGTATTTT	CSVQQGGGVTDTQYF
TRBV19	TRBD1	TRBJ2-1	.	TGTGCCAGTAGTGGGGACAGGGACCCCCCGCACATGATCTTC	CASSGDRDPPHMIF
TRBV12-3/TRBV12-4	.	TRBJ2-7	many	TGTGCCAGCAGACCCGGGACGACCCCCTACGAGCAGTACTTC	CASRPGTTPYEQYF
TRBV7-2	.	TRBJ2-7	.	TGTGCCAGCAGACTCCTGGGGGGTAAGGACGAGCAGTACTTC	CASRLLGGKDEQYF
TRBV7-9	TRBD2	TRBJ2-7	many	TGTGCCAGCAGCCCGTCGGGAGGTTTCTACGAGCAGTACTTC	CASSPSGGFYEQYF
TRBV27	TRBD1	TRBJ2-3	few	TGTGCCAGCAGTTTCTACAGGGGCAGCACAGATACGCAGTATTTT	CASSFYRGSTDTQYF
TRBV7-2	.	TRBJ2-1	many	TGTGCCAGCAGCCCCGACCAGGGAAGAACCTACAATGAGCAGTTCTTC	CASSPDQGRTYNEQFF
TRBV29-1	.	TRBJ1-2	many	TGCAGCGTTGAAGGGACGCTATATGGCTACACCTTC	CSVEGTLYGYTF
TRBV4-1	TRBD2	TRBJ2-2	.	TGCGCCAGCAGCCACCCACTAGCGGGAGGCACCGGGGAGCTGTTTTTT	CASSHPLAGGTGELFF
TRBV4-3	.	TRBJ1-2	.	TGCGCCAGCAGCCAAGAGAGGACAGCCGAGGTGGGCTACACCTTC	CASSQERTAEVGYTF
TRBV7-6	.	TRBJ2-5	many	TGTGCCAGCAGCTCGGACGGGGTCCGAGAGACCCAGTACTTC	CASSSDGVRETQYF
TRBV5-4	.	TRBJ1-2	many	TGTGCCAGCAGCCCCGATGGGGGGTCTCTCATAGTCTATGGCTACACCTTC	CASSPDGGSLIVYGYTF
TRBV6-1	.	TRBJ2-7	many	TGTGCCAGCAGTGATGTGGGGGGTGAGCAGTACTTC	CASSDVGGEQYF
TRBV7-2	TRBD1	TRBJ2-3	.	TGTGCCAGCAGCTTAGTGGGGACAGGGCCAGATACGCAGTATTTT	CASSLVGTGPDTQYF
TRBV4-1	TRBD2	TRBJ2-1	few	TGCGCCAGCAGCCAAGATCCCGGACTAGCGGGGGGCCCGGGGTTCTTC	CASSQDPGLAGGPGFF
TRBV19	TRBD2	TRBJ2-5	few	TGTGCCAGTATCGGAACTAGCGGGAGCCGACAAACCTCGGGGACCCAGTACTTC	CASIGTSGSRQTSGTQYF
TRBV5-4	.	TRBJ1-1	few	TGTGCCAGCAGCTCTCGGGATCAAATGAACACTGAAGCTTTCTTT	CASSSRDQMNTEAFF
TRBV20-1	.	TRBJ2-7	many	TGCAGTGCCAGACTGACAGAGTACGAGCAGTACTTC	CSARLTEYEQYF
TRBV5-5	.	TRBJ2-2	few	TGTGCCAGCAGCTTGGCCGATGCCGGGGAGCTGTTTTTT	CASSLADAGELFF
TRBV27	TRBD2	TRBJ2-7	many	TGTGCCAGCAGTAATACTAGCGGGAGGCCCTACGAGCAGTACTTC	CASSNTSGRPYEQYF
TRBV5-6	.	TRBJ2-7	many	TGTGCCAGCAGCTTGTATGGTGGGCGAGGCGAGCAGTACTTC	CASSLYGGRGEQYF